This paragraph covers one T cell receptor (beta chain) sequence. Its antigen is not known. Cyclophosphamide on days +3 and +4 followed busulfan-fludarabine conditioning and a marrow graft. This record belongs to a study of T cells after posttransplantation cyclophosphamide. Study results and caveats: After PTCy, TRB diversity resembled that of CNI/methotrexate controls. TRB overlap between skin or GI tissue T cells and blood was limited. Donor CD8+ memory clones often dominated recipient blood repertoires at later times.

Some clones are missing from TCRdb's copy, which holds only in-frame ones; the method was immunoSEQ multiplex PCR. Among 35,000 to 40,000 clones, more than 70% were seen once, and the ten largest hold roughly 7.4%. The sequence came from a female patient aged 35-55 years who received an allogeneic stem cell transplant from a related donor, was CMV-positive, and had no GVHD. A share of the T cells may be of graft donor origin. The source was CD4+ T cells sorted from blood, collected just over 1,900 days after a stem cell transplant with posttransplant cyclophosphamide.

CDR3 sequence reads: CASSQRLTNEKLFF. CDR3 nucleotides: TGCGCCAGCAGCCAACGTCTCACTAATGAAAAACTGTTTTTT. The J gene is TRBJ1-4, the V gene TRBV4-1; no clear D gene. In germline, CDR1 is MGHRA, CDR2 YSYEKL. This CDR3 spans 14 amino acids. V lost 2 bases, J lost 2 bases, and 6 bases lay in between.